Listed below are T cell receptor beta chains from one sample, sequenced in a study of blood T cell repertoires in COVID-19. Data came from immunoSEQ multiplex PCR; TCRdb stores just in-frame clones and leaves some out. The sample holds roughly 70,000 clones; around nine tenths are singletons and the top ten take 3.9%. Sequencing was performed on peripheral blood. Receptor source: a man between 70 and 80 years old with acute or convalescent COVID-19. CDR3s include the opening cysteine and the closing phenylalanine or tryptophan. Fields, in order: J gene, D gene, V gene, clone size, CDR3 DNA, CDR3 protein. A D gene is named only where the DNA matches it firmly. The listing skips clone size in some rows; elsewhere it reads once, few, many or a size class.

TRBJ1-2 | - | TRBV7-9 | few | TGTGCCAGCAGCCGCGGCCCTAACTATGGCTACACCTTC | CASSRGPNYGYTF
TRBJ2-3 | TRBD2 | TRBV9 | - | TGTGCCAGCAGCGTCAGCGGGGACGAGAGAGATACGCAGTATTTT | CASSVSGDERDTQYF
TRBJ1-1 | - | TRBV14 | few | TGTGCCAGCAGCCAACTCGAGTTTACGGGACACCTGAACACTGAAGCTTTCTTT | CASSQLEFTGHLNTEAFF
TRBJ2-7 | - | TRBV4-1 | few | TGCGCCAGCAGCCAAGTCCCTTGGAGGAATACCTACGAGCAGTACTTC | CASSQVPWRNTYEQYF
TRBJ2-1 | - | TRBV27 | - | TGTGCTAGCATGACTATGACGGGGGACAGCCACCGTAAGCAGTTCTTC | CASMTMTGDSHRKQFF
TRBJ2-2 | - | TRBV9 | few | TGTGCCAGCAGCCCATACACCGGGGAGCTGTTTTTT | CASSPYTGELFF
TRBJ1-5 | TRBD1 | TRBV4-2 | - | TGTGCCAGCAGCCAAGAAGCAACGGGGTACAGGGGGCGAATTATGCAGCCCCAGCATTTT | CASSQEATGYRGRIMQPQHF
TRBJ1-5 | TRBD1 | TRBV30 | - | TGTGCCTGGAGTGTAGGTTTGAGGTCAGGGGGAAATCCCCAGCATTTT | CAWSVGLRSGGNPQHF
TRBJ2-1 | - | TRBV12-3/TRBV12-4 | - | TGTGCCAGCAGACCGGGTTACAATGAGCAGTTCTTC | CASRPGYNEQFF
TRBJ2-7 | - | TRBV7-3 | - | TGTGCCAGCAGCTTCGGACACGGTAGTGAGCAGTACTTC | CASSFGHGSEQYF
TRBJ2-5 | TRBD1 | TRBV6-1 | few | TGTGCCAGCAGTGAAAGAGGGGGCCGAGAGACCCAGTACTTC | CASSERGGRETQYF
TRBJ2-1 | TRBD1 | TRBV2 | - | TGTGCCAGCAGGCCCGGGACAGGGGGGACAAATGAGCAGTTCTTC | CASRPGTGGTNEQFF
TRBJ1-6 | - | TRBV7-2 | - | TGTGCCAGCAGCCGGGTGCTGAGCTCCTATAATTCACCCCTCCACTTT | CASSRVLSSYNSPLHF